This is a list of T cell receptor beta chains from one sample in a study of immune evolution from preneoplasia to lung adenocarcinoma. The assay was immunoSEQ multiplex PCR, and TCRdb's table has in-frame clones only and misses some. This sample has 9,000 to 13,000 clones; roughly 85% occur once, and the top ten carry roughly 1.6%. The specimen was FFPE minimally invasive lung adenocarcinoma tissue. The receptors were sampled from a person aged 70 to 79 with lung adenocarcinoma. Both conserved end residues are part of each CDR3. Each record gives: D gene, J gene, V gene, clone size, CDR3 DNA, CDR3 protein. The D gene is left open where the match is weak. The size entry is marked missing in some rows and otherwise reads once, few, many or a size class.

>NA|TRBJ2-1|TRBV7-3|NA
TGTGCCAGCAGCCCCAGCGGCCGGCGCAGGGATGAGCAGTTCTTC
CASSPSGRRRDEQFF
>NA|TRBJ2-3|TRBV15|NA
TGTGCCACCAGCGCACCTAGAACAGATACGCAGTATTTT
CATSAPRTDTQYF
>NA|TRBJ2-1|TRBV19|NA
TGTGCCAGTAGTATTAGTGTCGGGATGAGCTCCTACAATGAGCAGTTCTTC
CASSISVGMSSYNEQFF
>NA|TRBJ2-7|TRBV2|NA
TGTGCCAGCAGTGAAAGGGCGTTGGGCTACGAGCAGTACTTC
CASSERALGYEQYF
>NA|TRBJ2-1|TRBV7-3|NA
TGTGCCAGCAGCCCGAGCCTAGGAACCTACAATGAGCAGTTCTTC
CASSPSLGTYNEQFF
>TRBD1|TRBJ1-2|TRBV27|NA
TGTGCCAGCAGTCGGGGGGACAGGGGCTATGGCTACACCTTC
CASSRGDRGYGYTF
>NA|TRBJ2-1|TRBV7-9|few
TGTGCCAGCAGCTTAAAAGGCGTCTCAAAAGACAATGAGCAGTTCTTC
CASSLKGVSKDNEQFF
>TRBD2|TRBJ2-5|TRBV18|NA
TGTGCCAGCTCACCCGGGACTAGCGCCAAGACCCAGTACTTC
CASSPGTSAKTQYF
>TRBD2|TRBJ2-1|TRBV7-2|few
TGTGCCAGCAGCTTAGTTAGCGGGGGCACCAAGGGGCAGTTCTTC
CASSLVSGGTKGQFF
>NA|TRBJ2-5|TRBV9|NA
TGTGCCAGCAGCGTAATTCCCTGGGGGGAAGGGGAACAAGAGACCCAGTACTTC
CASSVIPWGEGEQETQYF
>NA|TRBJ1-4|TRBV7-9|few
TGTGCCAGCAGCGATAGGAGCCAGGAACTGTTTTTT
CASSDRSQELFF
>NA|TRBJ2-2|TRBV5-1|NA
TGCGCCAGCAGCTTGGAACCGAGGGGCACCGGGGAGCTGTTTTTT
CASSLEPRGTGELFF
>NA|TRBJ2-5|TRBV20-1|NA
TGCAGTGCTCAGGGCCAAGAGACCCAGTACTTC
CSAQGQETQYF
>TRBD2|TRBJ2-3|TRBV27|NA
TGTGCCAGCAGAGCGGGGTGGACAGATACGCAGTATTTT
CASRAGWTDTQYF
>TRBD2|TRBJ2-1|TRBV5-4|NA
TGTGCCAGCACCTGGGGGGGTGGGAGCCTCCCCAATGAGCAGTTCTTC
CASTWGGGSLPNEQFF
>TRBD1|TRBJ2-1|TRBV5-4|once
TGTGCCAGCAGCTACGTACAGGGGAATGAGCAGTTCTTC
CASSYVQGNEQFF
>NA|TRBJ1-2|TRBV7-8|NA
TGTGCCAGCAGCGTGGCCCCTGGACCCTTACCTGATGGCTACACCTTC
CASSVAPGPLPDGYTF
>NA|TRBJ2-3|TRBV7-3|NA
TGTGCCAGCAGTCCGGCAGGAGGCACAGATACGCAGTATTTT
CASSPAGGTDTQYF
>NA|TRBJ2-2|TRBV11-3|NA
TGTGCCAGCAGCCCCTTTACAGGAGCCGGGGAGCTGTTTTTT
CASSPFTGAGELFF
>NA|TRBJ2-1|TRBV5-1|NA
TGCGCCAGCAGCTTGGGGTCCCGACAATTGGATGAGCAGTTCTTC
CASSLGSRQLDEQFF
>TRBD1|TRBJ1-5|TRBV6-1|NA
TGTGCCAGCAGCGGGATCGGACAGGGGGCTCAGCCCCAGCATTTT
CASSGIGQGAQPQHF
>TRBD2|TRBJ2-7|TRBV29-1|NA
TGCAGCGTTGCCCGACTAGCGGGGGGGTCCGAGCAGTACTTC
CSVARLAGGSEQYF
>NA|TRBJ2-5|TRBV15|NA
TGTGCCGTTGAGGCCCGGGCGAGGACCCAGTACTTC
CAVEARARTQYF
>NA|TRBJ1-2|TRBV28|few
TGTGCCAGCAGTCCGGGGGGGTTAGGCTACACCTTC
CASSPGGLGYTF
>TRBD1|TRBJ1-1|TRBV30|few
TGTGCCTACTACAGAAACAGGGGTGCTTTCTTT
CAYYRNRGAFF
>NA|TRBJ1-4|TRBV14|NA
TGTGCCAGCGCCGCCACTGCACTTAATGAAAAACTGTTTTTT
CASAATALNEKLFF
>NA|TRBJ2-1|TRBV5-1|NA
TGCGCCAGCAGCCGGGATGCTGAGCAGTTCTTC
CASSRDAEQFF
>NA|TRBJ1-3|TRBV7-9|NA
TGTGCCAGCAGCCCAACGATGCCCGTCTCTGGAAACACCATATATTTT
CASSPTMPVSGNTIYF
>TRBD1|TRBJ2-7|TRBV30|NA
TGTGCCTGGAGCCGGGACAGACCCTACGAGCAGTACTTC
CAWSRDRPYEQYF
>NA|TRBJ1-2|TRBV27|NA
TGTGCCAGCGGCTCCTACAGGGTCAAAGGCTACACCTTC
CASGSYRVKGYTF
>NA|TRBJ2-6|TRBV5-1|NA
TGCGCCAGCAGCTTAGACAGTTCTGGGGCCAACGTCCTGACTTTC
CASSLDSSGANVLTF
>NA|TRBJ2-7|TRBV5-1|few
TGCGCCAGCAGCTTGGGGACCCCGTCCTACGAGCAGTACTTC
CASSLGTPSYEQYF
>TRBD1|TRBJ2-7|TRBV25-1|NA
TGTGCCAGCACAGGGACAGGGTCCTACGAGCAGTACTTC
CASTGTGSYEQYF
>TRBD2|TRBJ2-7|TRBV6-5|once
TGTGCCAGCAGTTTAAGGACTAGCGGGAAGAGGCAGTACTTC
CASSLRTSGKRQYF
>NA|TRBJ1-3|TRBV7-9|NA
TGTGCCAGCGCGTCGTACAAGGTTATACACACCATATATTTT
CASASYKVIHTIYF
>NA|TRBJ2-5|TRBV19|NA
TGTGCCAGTAGTATAGGGGCGGGCAGAAGCCAGTACTTC
CASSIGAGRSQYF
>NA|TRBJ2-7|TRBV29-1|few
TGCAGCGTTGAAGGGGGCAAGGGATCCTACGAGCAGTACTTC
CSVEGGKGSYEQYF
>NA|TRBJ2-1|TRBV25-1|NA
TGTGCCAGCAGTACCTCAGCGGCGCAGTTCTTC
CASSTSAAQFF
>TRBD1|TRBJ1-5|TRBV6-1|NA
TGTGCCAGCAGTAGCCCAGGGGGCGTCAATCAGCCCCAGCATTTT
CASSSPGGVNQPQHF
>NA|TRBJ2-7|TRBV2|NA
TGTGCCAGCAGTGAGGGCCTTATCCCCTACGAGCAGTACTTC
CASSEGLIPYEQYF
>TRBD1|TRBJ1-1|TRBV5-8|NA
TGTGCCAGCAGCCTTCCACGGGACAGGGCCCTAGGTGAGGGAACTTTCTTT
CASSLPRDRALGEGTFF
>NA|TRBJ2-1|TRBV30|NA
TGTGCCTGGAGTGTTTTTACGGGAGTCGGTTACAATGAGCAGTTCTTC
CAWSVFTGVGYNEQFF
>NA|TRBJ1-2|TRBV19|NA
TGTGCCAGTAGTCCGGGGCAGCCCTATGGCTACACCTTC
CASSPGQPYGYTF
>NA|TRBJ2-7|TRBV29-1|NA
TGCAGCGTTGAAGAAGGTCAGGGGCGGTACGAGCAGTACTTC
CSVEEGQGRYEQYF
>NA|TRBJ2-2|TRBV2|NA
TGTGCCAGCAGTGAGCGGCAGGCCTACACCGGGGAGCTGTTTTTT
CASSERQAYTGELFF